This T cell receptor (beta chain) was observed in a study of blood T cell repertoires in COVID-19. Study details: The cDNA or gDNA used as material had been derived from T cells, B-cell-depleted T cells, or PBMCs.

Sequencing used immunoSEQ multiplex PCR; TCRdb keeps in-frame clones, though not all of them. This sample has hundreds of thousands of clones, with about four fifths found just once. In germline, CDR1 is SNHLY, CDR2 FYNNEI. Trimming took 6 bases from V and 5 from J, leaving 11 bases between them. The CDR3 contains 13 residues. The V and J genes are TRBV2 and TRBJ1-5; D is unclear. The clonotype was recovered from a woman between 45 and 60 years old who had recovered from COVID-19. Sequenced material: peripheral blood. CDR3: CASRMTPYQPQHF. The CDR3 DNA follows: TGTGCCAGCAGAATGACACCTTATCAGCCCCAGCATTTT.